These 28 T cell receptor beta chains came from one sample sequenced in a study of type 1 and type 2 diabetes patients (dated by TCRdb to the mid-2010s). Sequencing relied on an Illumina MiSeq. Genomic DNA from sorted T cell subsets served as template for TCRbeta CDR3 amplification. The TCRbeta CDR3 region was amplified by multiplex PCR using 30 forward and 13 reverse primers. The raw public reads went through TCRdb reprocessing: fastp at Q25, MiXCR clone calling, in-frame beta chains kept. All rows with the same CDR3 protein become a single entry with the most common DNA and genes. The sample contains under 300,000 distinct CDR3 sequences, 40% to 50% of them found a single time. Approximately 13% of the sample belongs to the ten largest clones. The specimen was peripheral blood mononuclear cells (PBMCs). These receptors were collected from a man between 18 and 35 years old with type 2 diabetes.

V and J are TRBV10-1 and TRBJ1-4; 8 bases align to TRBD1. Germline assignment: CDR1 WNHNN and CDR2 SYGVQD (reference sequence). The CDR3 runs 16 residues. V was clipped by 3 bases and J by 2 bases; unmatched bases: 5. The CDR3 loop reads CASSDENRGTNEKLFF. For the CDR3, the DNA is TGCGCCAGCAGTGACGAAAACAGGGGGACTAATGAAAAACTGTTTTTT.

The gene calls are TRBV10-3 and TRBJ2-2, with 8 nucleotides matching TRBD1. This CDR3 region has 16 residues. Unmatched junction bases numbered 8, after V lost 0 bases and J lost 8 bases. Germline-derived CDR1 and CDR2 are ENHRY and SYGVKD. CDR3 sequence: CAISESGTGHAGELFF. The CDR3 nucleotides are TGTGCCATCAGTGAGTCCGGGACAGGCCATGCAGGGGAGCTGTTTTTT.

The CDR3 coding sequence is TGTGCCACCAGTAGGGAGGGCAATGAGCAGTTCTTC. Protein sequence: CATSREGNEQFF. The chain uses TRBV24-1 and TRBJ2-1, with TRBD2 matching 7 bases. This CDR3 is 12 amino acids long. J was trimmed by 6 bases and V by 6 bases; bases with no gene match: 1. The germline CDR1 and CDR2 sequences are KGHDR and SFDVKD.

This clonotype showed up just a few times. The chain recombines TRBV29-1 with TRBJ2-7; TRBD2 agrees at 8 bases. The CDR3 runs to 12 residues. Germline trimming cut 3 bases from V and 2 bases from J; bases unmatched to any gene: 0. Germline CDR1 reads SQVTM; CDR2 reads ANQGSEA. CDR3 protein: CSVEGLAYEQYF. The CDR3 nucleotides read TGCAGCGTTGAGGGACTAGCCTACGAGCAGTACTTC.

This clonotype has a count of ten or more. This chain joins TRBV30 and TRBJ2-7, with D maybe TRBD1 (6 bases). This CDR3 is built from 11 residues. The V end lost 6 bases, the J end lost 5 bases, and 11 bases lay between the germline ends. CDR1 and CDR2 (germline): GTSNPN, SVGIG (reference sequence). CDR3 residues: CACSTGNEQYF. In DNA, the CDR3 is TGTGCCTGCTCTACAGGGAACGAGCAGTACTTC.

The sample holds a few counts of this clonotype. This chain joins TRBV30 and TRBJ1-4; D remains ambiguous. V shed 0 bases and J shed 3 bases, with 8 bases lying between them. CDR1 is GTSNPN and CDR2 is SVGIG in the germline V gene (reference sequence). The CDR3 consists of 14 residues. The CDR3 nucleotides read TGTGCCTGGAGTGTAGCGTCTGCTAATGAAAAACTGTTTTTT. This sequence encodes CAWSVASANEKLFF.

V gene TRBV2 combines with J gene TRBJ2-2; D is unresolved. Between the trimmed V and J ends, which lost 10 bases and 8 bases, there was a span of 17 bases. The CDR3 is 13 residues long. The germline CDR1 and CDR2 sequences are SNHLY and FYNNEI. The DNA for the CDR3 is TGTGCCACCAGCAGAGATCGGGCTGGGGAGCTGTTTTTT. It translates to CATSRDRAGELFF.

A few counts support this clonotype. The rearrangement joins TRBV20-1 to TRBJ2-3; D not resolved. Trimming took off 4 bases at V and 2 bases at J, with 4 bases between the two ends. The CDR3 is made up of 11 amino acids. Germline V gene lookup returns CDR1 DFQATT and CDR2 SNEGSKA (reference sequence). The CDR3 DNA reads as TGCAGTGCTACCATCACAGATACGCAGTATTTT. As protein: CSATITDTQYF.

The chain couples TRBV20-1 to TRBJ1-2; TRBD1 matches 7 bases. The CDR3 sequence is 12 residues long. Germline V gene data show CDR1 as DFQATT and CDR2 as SNEGSKA (reference sequence). Trimming cost V 6 bases and J 4 bases; bases outside gene matches: 5. Here the CDR3 DNA reads TGCAGTGCAACCCCAGGGGGCTATGGCTACACCTTC. It encodes CSATPGGYGYTF.

With respect to this clonotype: A read error may produce the germline difference seen at one junction end. This chain links TRBV29-1 with TRBJ2-7; no clear D. Germline values: CDR1 SQVTM, CDR2 ANQGSEA. This CDR3 is built from 11 residues. CDR3 amino acids: CSVDDGNEPYF. The CDR3 coding sequence is TGCAGCGTGGACGACGGCAACGAGCCGTACTTC.

As regards this clonotype: A read error may explain this, as a much larger clone is one base away. The chain recombines TRBV19 with TRBJ2-7; D may be TRBD1 (5 bases). The CDR3 is 14 residues long. The germline V gene encodes CDR1 LNHDA and CDR2 SQIVND (reference sequence). Deletions cut 3 bases from V and 3 bases from J, with 12 bases between. CDR3 nucleotide sequence: TGTGCCAGTAGTATGAGAAGACAGAGCTACGAGCAGTACTTC. This gives the protein CASSMRRQSYEQYF. Complete variable domain (other parts from reference TRBV19 and TRBJ2-7): DGGITQSPKYLFRKEGQNVTLSCEQNLNHDAMYWYRQDPGQGLRLIYYSQIVNDFQKGDIAEGYSVSREKKESFPLTVTSAQKNPTAFYLCASSMRRQSYEQYFGPGTRLTVT.

This clonotype was observed at least ten times. The chain is built from TRBV7-8 and TRBJ2-7; 8 bases agree with TRBD1. This CDR3 has 12 residues. The germline V gene encodes CDR1 SGHVS and CDR2 FQNEAQ. The J segment lost 5 bases and the V segment lost 8 bases, leaving 5 bases of the junction unmatched. In nucleotides, the CDR3 is TGTGCCAGCCGCGGACAGGGTGACGAGCAGTACTTC. It encodes CASRGQGDEQYF.

The gene calls are TRBV18 and TRBJ2-3; D is perhaps TRBD1 (6 bases). The CDR3 runs 11 residues. V was cut by 8 bases and J by 6 bases, with 9 bases left in between. CDR1 and CDR2 (germline): KGHSH, LQKENI. The CDR3 sequence is CASTQGDTQYF. The CDR3 DNA reads as TGTGCCAGCACACAGGGTGATACGCAGTATTTT.

This clonotype was observed a single time. The chain uses TRBV10-3 and TRBJ2-3, with TRBD2 matching over 9 bases. Germline V lookup: CDR1 ENHRY, CDR2 SYGVKD. The CDR3 loop spans 15 amino acids. The V and J ends lost 4 bases and 2 bases, in that order; junction bases with no gene match: 4. Here the CDR3 DNA reads TGTGCCATCAGTGGTTTAGCGGGAGACACAGATACGCAGTATTTT. Protein sequence: CAISGLAGDTDTQYF.

The chain uses TRBV2 and TRBJ2-5; D perhaps matches TRBD2 (6 bases). The germline V and J ends were trimmed by 6 bases and 5 bases, with 16 bases remaining between them. The CDR3 is 14 amino acids. In germline, CDR1 is SNHLY, CDR2 FYNNEI. Written as DNA, the CDR3 is TGTGCCAGCAGGGACGGGAGAGTGGGGGAGACCCAGTACTTC. Amino acid sequence: CASRDGRVGETQYF.

This clonotype appeared a few times. V usage is TRBV14 and J usage is TRBJ1-5; a possible D gene is TRBD1 (6 bases). This CDR3 comprises 16 residues. Looked up from germline, CDR1 is SGHDN and CDR2 is FVKESK. V lost 0 bases to trimming and J lost 2 bases, with 11 bases between them. In DNA, the CDR3 is TGTGCCAGCAGCCAAGATGAAGGGGGTGGCAATCAGCCCCAGCATTTT. This sequence encodes CASSQDEGGGNQPQHF.

This clonotype turned up a few times. This rearrangement joins TRBV7-3 to TRBJ2-5; TRBD1 or TRBD2 may be the D gene (5 bases each). The germline gives CDR1 SGHTA, CDR2 FQGTGA. The CDR3 loop spans 13 amino acids. Deletions cut 5 bases from V and 3 bases from J, with 10 bases between. The chain's CDR3 is CASSRDGEETQYF. The CDR3 DNA reads TGTGCCAGCAGCCGGGACGGAGAAGAGACCCAGTACTTC.

The sample holds many counts of this clonotype. The chain recombines TRBV10-2 with TRBJ1-1; D gene ambiguous. Trimming removed 7 bases at V and 0 bases at J, with 9 bases between. Germline V lookup: CDR1 WSHSY, CDR2 SAAADI. The CDR3 has 13 residues. CDR3 loop: CASTDQMNTEAFF. The CDR3 coding sequence is TGCGCCAGCACCGATCAAATGAACACTGAAGCTTTCTTT.

V gene TRBV30 combines with J gene TRBJ2-1, with D unclear. The CDR3 has 15 residues. CDR1 is GTSNPN and CDR2 is SVGIG in the germline V gene (reference sequence). V lost 8 bases, J lost 2 bases, and 19 bases lay in between. The CDR3 region is CATSVAVLTYNEQFF. The CDR3, as DNA: TGTGCCACCTCGGTTGCCGTACTCACCTACAATGAGCAGTTCTTC.

The V and J genes are TRBV9 and TRBJ2-5, with unresolved D. The ends were cut back, 6 bases at V and 5 bases at J, with 14 bases in the middle. The CDR3 sequence is 13 residues long. In germline, CDR1 is SGDLS, CDR2 YYNGEE. The CDR3 here is CASNRALAETQYF. CDR3 in DNA: TGTGCCAGCAATCGGGCCCTTGCGGAGACCCAGTACTTC.

This clonotype came up a few times. CDR3 region: CAWSVGKNTEAFF. The CDR3 region has the DNA TGTGCCTGGAGTGTAGGCAAGAACACTGAAGCTTTCTTT. The chain has TRBV30 and TRBJ1-1; D not resolved. This CDR3 comprises 13 residues. V was cut by 0 bases and J by 1 base, with 6 bases left in between. Germline CDR1 reads GTSNPN; CDR2 reads SVGIG (reference sequence).

The chain carries TRBV2 and TRBJ2-3; 10 bases align to TRBD1. Germline CDR1 is SNHLY and CDR2 is FYNNEI. The CDR3 spans 15 residues. The ends lost 6 bases at V and 5 bases at J; junction bases unmatched: 8. The CDR3 spells CASRIRTGGKDTQYF. For the CDR3, the DNA is TGTGCCAGCAGAATAAGGACAGGGGGAAAAGATACGCAGTATTTT. Based on the CDR3 plus reference TRBV2 and TRBJ2-3, the full variable domain is EPEVTQTPSHQVTQMGQEVILRCVPISNHLYFYWYRQILGQKVEFLVSFYNNEISEKSEIFDDQFSVERPDGSNFTLKIRSTKLEDSAMYFCASRIRTGGKDTQYFGPGTRLTVL.

In this sample, this clonotype turned up a few times. The rearrangement joins TRBV19 to TRBJ1-5; D not certain. The V and J ends lost 6 bases and 1 base respectively, with 13 bases between them. Germline CDR1 is LNHDA and CDR2 is SQIVND (reference sequence). The CDR3 is 15 residues long. The CDR3 DNA follows: TGTGCCAGTAGCTTGGGTTTCAGGAGCAATCAGCCCCAGCATTTT. Translated, it gives CASSLGFRSNQPQHF.

In this sample, this clonotype turned up many times. This chain uses TRBV25-1 with TRBJ1-1, with D unresolved. The CDR3 is 13 residues long. Trimming took 4 bases from V and 1 from J, leaving 7 bases between them. The germline V gene has CDR1 MGHDK and CDR2 SYGVNS. This chain's CDR3 is CASSVLPNTEAFF. Written as DNA, the CDR3 is TGTGCCAGCAGTGTCCTGCCGAACACTGAAGCTTTCTTT. The whole variable domain, filled in from reference TRBV25-1 and TRBJ1-1, reads EADIYQTPRYLVIGTGKKITLECSQTMGHDKMYWYQQDPGMELHLIHYSYGVNSTEKGDLSSESTVSRIRTEHFPLTLESARPSHTSQYLCASSVLPNTEAFFGQGTRLTVV.

This clonotype appeared a few times. This chain joins TRBV4-1 and TRBJ2-1, with D perhaps matching TRBD1 (6 bases). Germline loops: CDR1 MGHRA, CDR2 YSYEKL. CDR3 size: 15 residues. V was trimmed by 4 bases and J by 2 bases, leaving 12 bases between them. In DNA form, the CDR3 reads TGCGCCAGCAGCCGCGGACAGAATACCTACAATGAGCAGTTCTTC. Amino acids: CASSRGQNTYNEQFF.

The chain couples TRBV24-1 to TRBJ2-5; 7 bases are a match to TRBD1. The V segment lost 4 bases and the J segment 2 bases; nucleotides outside the gene matches: 6. The CDR3 is made up of 15 amino acids. Germline V lookup: CDR1 KGHDR, CDR2 SFDVKD. The CDR3 reads CATSDGTVTQETQYF. The DNA for the CDR3 is TGTGCCACCAGTGACGGGACAGTAACTCAAGAGACCCAGTACTTC.

The genes are TRBV19 and TRBJ2-5; 8 bases fit TRBD1. The CDR3 totals 16 residues. V shed 6 bases, J shed 4 bases, and the junction held 13 bases outside the gene matches. Germline CDR1 and CDR2: LNHDA and SQIVND (reference sequence). CDR3 region: CASRRDGQGGGETQYF. The CDR3 region has the DNA TGTGCCAGTAGACGCGACGGACAGGGTGGAGGAGAGACCCAGTACTTC.

The chain combines TRBV19 with TRBJ2-5; 7 bases line up with TRBD1. Germline values: CDR1 LNHDA, CDR2 SQIVND (reference sequence). With V trimmed by 5 bases and J by 3 bases, 6 bases remained unmatched. CDR3 length equals 14 residues. The CDR3 loop reads CASSWTGLKETQYF. In DNA, the CDR3 is TGTGCCAGTAGTTGGACAGGCCTGAAAGAGACCCAGTACTTC.